Following are 22 T cell receptor beta chains from one sample sequenced in a study of blood T cell repertoires in COVID-19. Profiled with immunoSEQ multiplex PCR; TCRdb holds only in-frame clones, not every one. Counted here are 90,000 to 120,000 clones, 80% to 95% occurring once; the ten biggest clones make up roughly 1.2%. Sequences were obtained from peripheral blood. All receptors derive from a woman in her twenties or thirties with acute or convalescent COVID-19.

A single count supports this clone. The chain couples TRBV3-1 (or the pseudogene TRBV3-2) to TRBJ1-5; possibly TRBD1 for D (6 bases). This CDR3 is built from 14 residues. CDR1 and CDR2 (germline): LGHDT, YNNKEL (reference sequence). Trimming took 1 base from V and 5 from J, leaving 9 bases between them. This CDR3 is CASSQAGVDQPQHF. The CDR3, as DNA: TGTGCCAGCAGCCAAGCAGGGGTGGATCAGCCCCAGCATTTT.

The rearrangement joins TRBV28 to TRBJ1-1; D uncertain. The CDR3 runs 14 residues. Trimming removed 3 bases at V and 2 bases at J, with 10 bases between. Germline CDR1 and CDR2: MDHEN and SYDVKM. For the CDR3, the DNA is TGTGCCAGCAGTTTTACCGAGGGAAACACTGAAGCTTTCTTT. Translating it yields CASSFTEGNTEAFF.

The genes are TRBV14 and TRBJ1-5; perhaps TRBD1 as D (5 bases). Germline assignment: CDR1 SGHDN and CDR2 FVKESK. V was pared by 6 bases and J by 6 bases, with 21 bases between. The CDR3 sequence is 16 residues long. As DNA, the CDR3 is TGTGCCAGCAGATGGGTGAGTCAGGGTAGATTTCAGCCCCAGCATTTT. Its protein is CASRWVSQGRFQPQHF.

This clone occurred once. The V and J genes are TRBV5-5 and TRBJ1-1; D not resolved. The germline CDR1 and CDR2 sequences are SGHKS and YYEKEE (reference sequence). The CDR3 is 13 amino acids. Trimming stripped 3 bases from V and 12 bases from J, with 18 bases between. CDR3 sequence (DNA): TGTGCCAGCAGCTCGACGGCCCGGAGGGATACTTTCTTT. Translation gives CASSSTARRDTFF. The full variable domain, completed using reference TRBV5-5 and TRBJ1-1, is DAGVTQSPTHLIKTRGQQVTLRCSPISGHKSVSWYQQVLGQGPQFIFQYYEKEERGRGNFPDRFSARQFPNYSSELNVNALLLGDSALYLCASSSTARRDTFFGQGTRLTVV.

The chain couples TRBV6-5 to TRBJ1-1; 7 positions agree with TRBD1. Trimming took 4 bases from V and 3 from J; bases not matched to a gene: 2. Germline V CDR1 and CDR2: MNHEY, SVGAGI. CDR3 length: 13 amino acids. The CDR3 DNA sequence: TGTGCCAGCAGTTCTACAGGGGACACTGAAGCTTTCTTT. It yields the protein CASSSTGDTEAFF.

The chain recombines TRBV15 with TRBJ2-2; TRBD2 matches 10 bases. CDR1 and CDR2 (germline): LNHNV, YYDKDF (reference sequence). The V gene end was trimmed by 0 bases and the J gene end by 4 bases; junction bases not matched to a gene: 5. The CDR3 is 17 residues long. CDR3 coding DNA: TGTGCCACCAGCAGAGATCTAGCGGGGGCGGCCACCGGGGAGCTGTTTTTT. Its translation is CATSRDLAGAATGELFF.

This chain uses TRBV10-3 with TRBJ1-4, with 7 bases aligning to TRBD1. Trimming at V came to 10 bases and at J to 0 bases, leaving 8 bases not matched to a gene. This CDR3 has 15 amino acids. CDR1 ENHRY and CDR2 SYGVKD come from the germline V gene. CDR3 sequence: CATKQGIATNEKLFF. The CDR3 region has the DNA TGTGCCACTAAACAGGGGATTGCAACTAATGAAAAACTGTTTTTT.

This rearrangement joins TRBV11-3 to TRBJ1-1; 8 bases are a match to TRBD1. The germline gives CDR1 SGHNT, CDR2 YENEEA. V lost 5 bases and J lost 1; bases outside the gene matches: 6. The length of the CDR3 is 15 residues. The CDR3 DNA follows: TGTGCCAGCAGCGCCCAGACAGGGGAGAACACTGAAGCTTTCTTT. It codes for CASSAQTGENTEAFF. Based on the CDR3 plus reference TRBV11-3 and TRBJ1-1, the full variable domain is EAGVVQSPRYKIIEKKQPVAFWCNPISGHNTLYWYLQNLGQGPELLIRYENEEAVDDSQLPKDRFSAERLKGVDSTLKIQPAELGDSAVYLCASSAQTGENTEAFFGQGTRLTVV.

The CDR3: CASSLPGLDYEQYF. The CDR3 nucleotides are TGCGCCAGCAGCCTCCCGGGACTAGACTACGAGCAGTACTTC. The V call is TRBV5-1, the J call TRBJ2-7; 8 nucleotides align to TRBD2. Germline V gene data show CDR1 as SGHRS and CDR2 as YFSETQ. CDR3 length: 14 amino acids. The J segment lost 3 bases and the V segment lost 4 bases, leaving 6 bases of the junction unmatched.

V usage is TRBV7-9 and J usage is TRBJ1-1; 7 bases fit TRBD1. V lost 4 bases and J lost 5; bases outside the gene matches: 7. In germline, CDR1 is SEHNR, CDR2 FQNEAQ (reference sequence). The CDR3 extends over 14 amino acids. CDR3 residues: CASSSGQVKTEAFF. The CDR3 DNA reads TGTGCCAGCAGCTCTGGACAGGTTAAGACTGAAGCTTTCTTT.

This chain joins TRBV9 and TRBJ1-5; D gene unclear. Per germline, CDR1 SGDLS and CDR2 YYNGEE. This CDR3 has 14 residues. Deletions cut 3 bases from V and 5 bases from J, with 12 bases between. DNA for the CDR3: TGTGCCAGCAGCGCCCCGGGGTTCTATCAGCCCCAGCATTTT. It specifies CASSAPGFYQPQHF.

This clone was seen only once. The chain couples TRBV27 to TRBJ2-7, with TRBD2 matching over 10 bases. The CDR3 is 13 residues long. Germline V gives CDR1 MNHEY, CDR2 SMNVEV (reference sequence). V lost 6 bases to trimming and J lost 7 bases; unmatched junction nucleotides: 6. The chain's CDR3 is CASRLAGRWEQYF. The CDR3 DNA is TGTGCCAGCAGACTAGCGGGACGGTGGGAGCAGTACTTC.

This chain joins TRBV5-4 and TRBJ2-7, with D unresolved. The CDR3 spans 13 residues. Between the trimmed V and J ends, which lost 5 bases and 4 bases, there was a span of 13 bases. Germline loops: CDR1 SGHNT, CDR2 YYREEE (reference sequence). The CDR3 nucleotides are TGTGCCAGCAGTAACCACGACAAATACGAGCAGTACTTC. Translation: CASSNHDKYEQYF.

The rearrangement joins TRBV2 to TRBJ2-7; 11 positions match TRBD1. Germline V gene lookup returns CDR1 SNHLY and CDR2 FYNNEI. The CDR3 extends over 14 amino acids. The ends lost 6 bases at V and 3 bases at J; junction bases unmatched: 4. CDR3 amino acids: CASSLGQGVYEQYF. Here the CDR3 DNA reads TGTGCCAGCAGCTTGGGACAGGGGGTCTACGAGCAGTACTTC.

The V and J genes are TRBV12-3 or TRBV12-4 and TRBJ2-7; TRBD1 might be the D (7 bases). V was trimmed by 8 bases and J by 1 base, leaving 9 bases between them. The CDR3 contains 12 residues. CDR3 in DNA: TGTGCCAGCCAGGGGGGTTCCTACGAGCAGTACTTC. Protein sequence: CASQGGSYEQYF.

This chain connects TRBV28 to TRBJ2-7; the match to TRBD1 covers 9 bases. CDR1 MDHEN and CDR2 SYDVKM come from the germline V gene. This CDR3 has 17 amino acids. J gave up 2 bases and V 7 bases, and 15 bases lay outside the gene matches. The CDR3: CASIVSPGGTGTYEQYF. The DNA of the CDR3 is TGTGCCAGCATAGTGAGTCCGGGCGGGACAGGGACCTACGAGCAGTACTTC.

This clone appeared once. V usage is TRBV10-1 and J usage is TRBJ2-3; 13 bases align to TRBD2. From germline, CDR1 is WNHNN and CDR2 SYGVQD (reference sequence). Unmatched junction bases numbered 6, after V lost 3 bases and J lost 3 bases. CDR3 length equals 17 residues. CDR3 in DNA: TGCGCCAGCAGTGATCATCGACTAGCGGGAGGAACAGATACGCAGTATTTT. Translated: CASSDHRLAGGTDTQYF.

V is TRBV19 and J is TRBJ1-5; maybe TRBD1 (6 bases). Per the germline V gene, CDR1 is LNHDA and CDR2 is SQIVND (reference sequence). The CDR3 is made up of 15 amino acids. With 7 bases removed from V and 6 bases from J, the gap between germline ends came to 19 bases. CDR3 bases: TGTGCCAGTAAAAAGATACGGGACAAGGGTCAGCCCCAGCATTTT. It is translated as CASKKIRDKGQPQHF.

DNA of the CDR3: TGTGCCAGTAGTATAGGAGGCCGGAGCAATCAGCCCCAGCATTTT. It specifies CASSIGGRSNQPQHF. The rearrangement links TRBV19 to TRBJ1-5, with no clear D. Trimming pared 1 base from V and 1 base from J, leaving 8 bases between. The CDR3 loop spans 15 amino acids. Germline CDR1 reads LNHDA; CDR2 reads SQIVND (reference sequence).

This rearrangement joins TRBV6-1 to TRBJ2-3; weak D call: TRBD1 (6 bases). Germline V CDR1 and CDR2: MNHNS, SASEGT. The V gene lost 7 bases and the J gene lost 2 bases, with 13 bases spanning the gap. The CDR3 is 14 amino acids. This CDR3 is CASKRQENTDTQYF. For the CDR3, the DNA is TGTGCCAGCAAACGACAGGAGAACACAGATACGCAGTATTTT.

The chain links TRBV6-6 to TRBJ2-7; TRBD1 aligns across 9 bases. The V gene end was trimmed by 10 bases and the J gene end by 3 bases; junction bases not matched to a gene: 10. Germline CDR1 is MNHNY and CDR2 is SVGAGI (reference sequence). This CDR3 spans 14 amino acids. CDR3 in DNA: TGTGCCACCACCAAACCGGGACAGGGCTACGAGCAGTACTTC. The encoded protein is CATTKPGQGYEQYF.

J is TRBJ1-2 and V is TRBV2; D remains unclear. Germline V gene data show CDR1 as SNHLY and CDR2 as FYNNEI. Trimming pared 2 bases from V and 5 bases from J, leaving 3 bases between. The CDR3 is 11 residues long. Here the CDR3 reads CASSESYGYTF. CDR3 in DNA: TGTGCCAGCAGTGAATCATATGGCTACACCTTC.